This TCR beta chain is drawn from a study of blood T cell repertoires in COVID-19. The CDR3 is 17 amino acids. CDR1 is SGDLS and CDR2 is YYNGEE in the germline V gene. The junction had 10 bases not matched to a gene; V was cut back by 0 bases and J by 5 bases. Original data processing: Estimated nucleated cell counts came from reference gene primer amplification. The protocol was immunoSEQ multiplex PCR, while the TCRdb copy is restricted to in-frame clones and leaves out a portion. V, J and clone size were drawn from that table, and D and trimming were deduced from the DNA. The table lists roughly 130,000 clones, roughly 86% of them singletons, with more than 3% in the top ten.

Sequencing input: PBMCs or T cells enriched from blood (not recorded which). This TCR was recovered from a woman aged 45-65 years with acute COVID-19. The V gene is TRBV9, the J gene TRBJ2-5; 10 bases are shared with TRBD2. CDR3 sequence: CASSVGSLAGVEETQYF. The CDR3 DNA sequence: TGTGCCAGCAGCGTAGGATCGCTAGCGGGAGTCGAGGAGACCCAGTACTTC. The complete variable domain, with remaining parts taken from reference TRBV9 and TRBJ2-5, reads DSGVTQTPKHLITATGQRVTLRCSPRSGDLSVYWYQQSLDQGLQFLIQYYNGEERAKGNILERFSAQQFPDLHSELNLSSLELGDSALYFCASSVGSLAGVEETQYFGPGTRLLVL.